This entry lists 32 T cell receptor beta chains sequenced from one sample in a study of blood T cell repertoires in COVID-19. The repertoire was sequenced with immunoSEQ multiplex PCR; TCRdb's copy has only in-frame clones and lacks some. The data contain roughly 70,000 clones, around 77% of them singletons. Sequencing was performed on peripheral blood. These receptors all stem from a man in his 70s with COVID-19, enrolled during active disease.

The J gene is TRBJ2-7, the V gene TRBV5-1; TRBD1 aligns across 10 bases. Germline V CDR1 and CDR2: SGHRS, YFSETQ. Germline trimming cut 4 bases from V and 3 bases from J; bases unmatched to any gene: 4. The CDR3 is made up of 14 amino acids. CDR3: CASSEGQGLYEQYF. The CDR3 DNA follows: TGCGCCAGCAGCGAGGGACAGGGGCTCTACGAGCAGTACTTC.

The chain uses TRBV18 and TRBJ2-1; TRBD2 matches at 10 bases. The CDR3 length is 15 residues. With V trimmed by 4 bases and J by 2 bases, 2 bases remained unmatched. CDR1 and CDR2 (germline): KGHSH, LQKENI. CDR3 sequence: CASSLLAGAYNEQFF. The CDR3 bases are TGTGCCAGCTCACTTCTAGCGGGAGCCTACAATGAGCAGTTCTTC.

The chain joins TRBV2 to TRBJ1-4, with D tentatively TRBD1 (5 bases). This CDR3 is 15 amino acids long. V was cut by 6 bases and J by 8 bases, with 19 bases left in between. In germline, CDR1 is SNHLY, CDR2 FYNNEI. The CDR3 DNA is TGTGCCAGCAGCGAAAACGGGGGATGGGACGAAAAACTGTTTTTT. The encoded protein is CASSENGGWDEKLFF.

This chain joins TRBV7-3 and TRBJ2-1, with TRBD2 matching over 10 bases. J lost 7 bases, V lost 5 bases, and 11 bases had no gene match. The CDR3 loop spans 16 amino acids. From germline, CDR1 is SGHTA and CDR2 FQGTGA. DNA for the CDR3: TGTGCCAGCAGCCTCTCAGCGGGAGGGGGGAGAAATGAGCAGTTCTTC. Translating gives CASSLSAGGGRNEQFF.

In DNA, the CDR3 is TGTGCCAGCAGAGAAGGGGTCTCCACCTACGAGCAGTACTTC. Encoded protein: CASREGVSTYEQYF. The gene calls are TRBV28 and TRBJ2-7; D possibly corresponds to TRBD1 (5 bases). CDR3 size: 14 residues. Trimming took 6 bases from V and 2 from J, leaving 14 bases between them. Germline V gives CDR1 MDHEN, CDR2 SYDVKM.

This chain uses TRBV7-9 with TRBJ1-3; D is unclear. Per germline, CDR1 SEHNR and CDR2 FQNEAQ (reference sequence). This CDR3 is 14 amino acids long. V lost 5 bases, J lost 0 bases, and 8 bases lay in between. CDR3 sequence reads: CASSQDPSGNTIYF. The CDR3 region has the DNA TGTGCCAGCAGCCAGGATCCCTCTGGAAACACCATATATTTT.

CDR3 in DNA: TGTGCCAGCATCCCGACACGAACTGGAAACACCATATATTTT. This encodes CASIPTRTGNTIYF. The gene calls are TRBV28 and TRBJ1-3; D is undetermined. With 7 bases removed from V and 2 bases from J, the gap between germline ends came to 12 bases. This CDR3 is 14 amino acids long. CDR1 and CDR2 from the germline V gene are MDHEN and SYDVKM.

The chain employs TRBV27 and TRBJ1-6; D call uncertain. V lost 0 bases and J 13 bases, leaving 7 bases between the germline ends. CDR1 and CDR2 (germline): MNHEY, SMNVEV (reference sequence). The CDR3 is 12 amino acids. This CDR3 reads CASSLSRGPLHF. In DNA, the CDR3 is TGTGCCAGCAGTTTATCGCGCGGTCCCCTCCACTTT.

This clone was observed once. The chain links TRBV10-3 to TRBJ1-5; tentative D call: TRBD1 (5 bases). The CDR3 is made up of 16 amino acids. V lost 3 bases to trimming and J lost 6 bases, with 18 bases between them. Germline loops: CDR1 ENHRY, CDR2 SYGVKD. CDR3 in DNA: TGTGCCATCAGTGATTTCGACTGGGGGGTTGGTCAGCCCCAGCATTTT. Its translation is CAISDFDWGVGQPQHF.

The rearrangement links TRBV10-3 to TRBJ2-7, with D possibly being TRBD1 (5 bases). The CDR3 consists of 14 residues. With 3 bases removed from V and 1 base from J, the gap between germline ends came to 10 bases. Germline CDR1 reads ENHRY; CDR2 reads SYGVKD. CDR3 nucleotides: TGTGCCATCAGTGACAGGGCAAGATCCTACGAGCAGTACTTC. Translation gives CAISDRARSYEQYF.

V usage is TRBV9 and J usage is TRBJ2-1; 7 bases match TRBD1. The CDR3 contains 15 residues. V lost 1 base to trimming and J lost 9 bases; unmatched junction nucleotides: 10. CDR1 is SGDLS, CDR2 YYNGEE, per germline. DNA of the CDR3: TGTGCCAGCAGCGTAAATGATAGGGGGCAGGGTGAGCAGTTCTTC. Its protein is CASSVNDRGQGEQFF.

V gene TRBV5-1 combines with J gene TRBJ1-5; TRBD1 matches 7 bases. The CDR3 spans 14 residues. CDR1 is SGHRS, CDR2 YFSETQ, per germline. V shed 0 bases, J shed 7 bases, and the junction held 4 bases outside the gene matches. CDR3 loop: CASSLGGGGQPQHF. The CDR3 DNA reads TGCGCCAGCAGCTTGGGAGGGGGCGGCCAGCCCCAGCATTTT.

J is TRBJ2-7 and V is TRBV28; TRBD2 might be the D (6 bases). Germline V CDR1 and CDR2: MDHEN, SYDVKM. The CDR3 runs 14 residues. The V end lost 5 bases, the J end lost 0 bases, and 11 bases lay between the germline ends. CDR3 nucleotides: TGTGCCAGCAGTACCGTAGCGGTCTCCTACGAGCAGTACTTC. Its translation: CASSTVAVSYEQYF.

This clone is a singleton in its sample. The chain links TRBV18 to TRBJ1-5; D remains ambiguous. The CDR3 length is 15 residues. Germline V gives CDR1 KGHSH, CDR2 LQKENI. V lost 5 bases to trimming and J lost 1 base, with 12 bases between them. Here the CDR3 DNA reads TGTGCCAGCTCATCCAACAGCTACAGCAATCAGCCCCAGCATTTT. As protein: CASSSNSYSNQPQHF. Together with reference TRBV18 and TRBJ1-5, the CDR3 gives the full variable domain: NAGVMQNPRHLVRRRGQEARLRCSPMKGHSHVYWYRQLPEEGLKFMVYLQKENIIDESGMPKERFSAEFPKEGPSILRIQQVVRGDSAAYFCASSSNSYSNQPQHFGDGTRLSIL.

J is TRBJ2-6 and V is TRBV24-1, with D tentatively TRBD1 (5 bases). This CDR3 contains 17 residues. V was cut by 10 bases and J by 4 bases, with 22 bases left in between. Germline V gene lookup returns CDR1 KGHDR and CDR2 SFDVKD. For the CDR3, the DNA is TGTGCCACAATGACAGAGGAACAGGAAGACGGGGCCAACGTCCTGACTTTC. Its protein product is CATMTEEQEDGANVLTF.

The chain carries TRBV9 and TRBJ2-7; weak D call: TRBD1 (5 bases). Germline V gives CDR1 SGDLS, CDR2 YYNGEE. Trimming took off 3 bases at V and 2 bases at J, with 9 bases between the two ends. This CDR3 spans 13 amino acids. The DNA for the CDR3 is TGTGCCAGCAGCGCTACAGGTGCCTACGAGCAGTACTTC. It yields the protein CASSATGAYEQYF.

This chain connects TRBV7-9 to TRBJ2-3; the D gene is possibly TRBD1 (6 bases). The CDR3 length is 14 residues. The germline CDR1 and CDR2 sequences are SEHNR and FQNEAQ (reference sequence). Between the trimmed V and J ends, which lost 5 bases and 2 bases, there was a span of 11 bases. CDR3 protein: CASSAGQYTDTQYF. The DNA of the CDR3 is TGTGCCAGCAGCGCTGGACAGTACACAGATACGCAGTATTTT.

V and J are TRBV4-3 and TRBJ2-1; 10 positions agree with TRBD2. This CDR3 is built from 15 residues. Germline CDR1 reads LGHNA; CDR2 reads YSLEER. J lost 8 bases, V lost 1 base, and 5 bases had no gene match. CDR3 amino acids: CASSQGPSGSDEQFF. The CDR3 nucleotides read TGCGCCAGCAGCCAAGGTCCTAGCGGGAGCGATGAGCAGTTCTTC.

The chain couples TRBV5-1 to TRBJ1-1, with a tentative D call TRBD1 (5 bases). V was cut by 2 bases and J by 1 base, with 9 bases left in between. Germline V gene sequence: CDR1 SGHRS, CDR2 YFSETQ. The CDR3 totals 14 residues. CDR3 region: CASSLNQGNTEAFF. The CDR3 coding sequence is TGCGCCAGCAGCTTAAATCAGGGGAACACTGAAGCTTTCTTT. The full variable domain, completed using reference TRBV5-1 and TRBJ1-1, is KAGVTQTPRYLIKTRGQQVTLSCSPISGHRSVSWYQQTPGQGLQFLFEYFSETQRNKGNFPGRFSGRQFSNSRSEMNVSTLELGDSALYLCASSLNQGNTEAFFGQGTRLTVV.

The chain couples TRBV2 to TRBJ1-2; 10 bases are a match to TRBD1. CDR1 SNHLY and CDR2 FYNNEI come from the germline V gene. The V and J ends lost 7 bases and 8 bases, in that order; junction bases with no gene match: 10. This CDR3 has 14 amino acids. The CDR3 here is CASKRQGAVYGYTF. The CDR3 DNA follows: TGTGCCAGCAAGAGACAGGGGGCGGTTTACGGCTACACCTTC.

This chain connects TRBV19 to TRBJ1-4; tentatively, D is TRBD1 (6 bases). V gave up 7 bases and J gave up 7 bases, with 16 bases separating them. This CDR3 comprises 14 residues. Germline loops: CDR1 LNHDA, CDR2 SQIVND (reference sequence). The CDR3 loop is CASTPRGFTEKLFF. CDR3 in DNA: TGTGCCAGTACCCCGAGGGGGTTTACTGAAAAACTGTTTTTT.

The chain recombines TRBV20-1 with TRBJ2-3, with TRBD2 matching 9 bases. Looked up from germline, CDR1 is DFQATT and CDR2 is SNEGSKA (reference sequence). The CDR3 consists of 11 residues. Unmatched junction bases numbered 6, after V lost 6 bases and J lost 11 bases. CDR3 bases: TGCAGTGCAATTAGCGGGAGCGGGCAGTATTTT. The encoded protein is CSAISGSGQYF.

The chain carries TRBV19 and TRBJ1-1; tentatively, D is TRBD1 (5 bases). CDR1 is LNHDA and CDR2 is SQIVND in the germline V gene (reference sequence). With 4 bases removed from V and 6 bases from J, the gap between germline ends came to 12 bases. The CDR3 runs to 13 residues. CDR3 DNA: TGTGCCAGTAGTACCGTAGGGGTCTCTGAAGCTTTCTTT. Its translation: CASSTVGVSEAFF.

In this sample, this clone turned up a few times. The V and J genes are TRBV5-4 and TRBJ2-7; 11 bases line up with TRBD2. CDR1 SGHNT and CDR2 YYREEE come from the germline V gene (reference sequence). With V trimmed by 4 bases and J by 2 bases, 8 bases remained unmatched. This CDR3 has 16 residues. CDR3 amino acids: CASSPDPTSGTYEQYF. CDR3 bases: TGTGCCAGCAGCCCCGACCCGACTAGCGGGACCTACGAGCAGTACTTC.

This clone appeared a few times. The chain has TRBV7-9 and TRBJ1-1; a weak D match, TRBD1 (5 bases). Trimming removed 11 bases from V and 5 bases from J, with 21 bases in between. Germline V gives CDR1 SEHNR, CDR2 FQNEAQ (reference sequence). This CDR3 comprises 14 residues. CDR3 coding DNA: TGTGCCGTCAGGGTTATCCCCGTTGAAACTGAAGCTTTCTTT. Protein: CAVRVIPVETEAFF.

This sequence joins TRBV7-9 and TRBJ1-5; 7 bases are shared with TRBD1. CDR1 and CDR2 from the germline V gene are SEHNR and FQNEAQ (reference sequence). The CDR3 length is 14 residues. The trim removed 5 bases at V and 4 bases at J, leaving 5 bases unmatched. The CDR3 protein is CASSQGQLNQPQHF. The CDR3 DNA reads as TGTGCCAGCAGCCAGGGACAGCTTAATCAGCCCCAGCATTTT.

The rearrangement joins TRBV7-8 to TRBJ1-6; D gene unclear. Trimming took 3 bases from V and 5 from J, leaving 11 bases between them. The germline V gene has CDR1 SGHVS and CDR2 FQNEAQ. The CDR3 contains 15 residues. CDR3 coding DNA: TGTGCCAGCAGCTTCTCTGCGACACATAATTCACCCCTCCACTTT. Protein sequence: CASSFSATHNSPLHF. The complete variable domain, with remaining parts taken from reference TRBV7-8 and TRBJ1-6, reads GAGVSQSPRYKVAKRGQDVALRCDPISGHVSLFWYQQALGQGPEFLTYFQNEAQLDKSGLPSDRFFAERPEGSVSTLKIQRTQQEDSAVYLCASSFSATHNSPLHFGNGTRLTVT.

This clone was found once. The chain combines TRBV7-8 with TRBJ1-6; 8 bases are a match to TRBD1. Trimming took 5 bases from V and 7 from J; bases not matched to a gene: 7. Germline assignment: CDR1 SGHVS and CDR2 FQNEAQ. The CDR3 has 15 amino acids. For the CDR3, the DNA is TGTGCCAGCAGCCCCCAGGGGGCCCAAAATTCACCCCTCCACTTT. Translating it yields CASSPQGAQNSPLHF.

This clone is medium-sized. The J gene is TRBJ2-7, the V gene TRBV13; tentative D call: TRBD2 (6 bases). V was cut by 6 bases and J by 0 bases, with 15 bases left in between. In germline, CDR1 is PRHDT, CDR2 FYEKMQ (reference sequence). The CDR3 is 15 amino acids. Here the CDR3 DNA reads TGTGCCAGCAGAGCACGCGGCGGGGACTCCTACGAGCAGTACTTC. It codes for CASRARGGDSYEQYF.

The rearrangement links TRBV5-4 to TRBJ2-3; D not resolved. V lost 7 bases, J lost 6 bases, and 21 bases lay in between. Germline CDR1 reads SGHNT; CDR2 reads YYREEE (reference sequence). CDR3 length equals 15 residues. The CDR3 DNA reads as TGTGCCAGCTTCCATATCCAGGCCCAGTTGGATACGCAGTATTTT. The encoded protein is CASFHIQAQLDTQYF.

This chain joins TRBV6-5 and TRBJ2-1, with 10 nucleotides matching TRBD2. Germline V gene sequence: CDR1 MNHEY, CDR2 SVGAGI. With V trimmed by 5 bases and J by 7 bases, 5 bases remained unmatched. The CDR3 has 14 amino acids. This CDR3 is CASSPAGGWNEQFF. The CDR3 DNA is TGTGCCAGCAGTCCAGCGGGAGGGTGGAATGAGCAGTTCTTC.

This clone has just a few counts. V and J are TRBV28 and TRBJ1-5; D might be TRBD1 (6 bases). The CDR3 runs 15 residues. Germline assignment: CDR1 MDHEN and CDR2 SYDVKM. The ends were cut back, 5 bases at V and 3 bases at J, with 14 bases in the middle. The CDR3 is CASSPTQGFNQPQHF. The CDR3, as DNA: TGTGCCAGCAGTCCCACACAGGGTTTCAATCAGCCCCAGCATTTT.